The 19 T cell receptor beta chains presented below share a single source sample, sequenced in a study of vaccination and CD4 T cells after COVID-19. Specified treatment: 10-day PBMC culture with coronavirus spike peptide pools or control peptides (ViraFEST assay). These receptors' antigens are unknown. Sequencing of the DNA from cultured CD4+ T cells was carried out with the Oncomine TCR Beta short-read assay. Via MiXCR, TCRdb re-called the PCR reads, giving one row per CDR3 protein. The data show about 18,000 distinct CDR3 sequences, about half seen once. The sequenced material came from CD4+ T cells from blood, cultured in vitro. Every receptor here comes from a human donor who had recovered from COVID-19.

The V gene is TRBV6-1, the J gene TRBJ2-7; 7 bases fit TRBD2. The germline V gene has CDR1 MNHNS and CDR2 SASEGT. J gave up 3 bases and V 6 bases, and 5 bases lay outside the gene matches. The CDR3 is 13 amino acids. For the CDR3, the DNA is TGTGCCAGCAGCTGGGGGGGGAACTACGAGCAGTACTTC. It yields the protein CASSWGGNYEQYF.

V gene TRBV5-1 combines with J gene TRBJ1-1; TRBD1 might be the D (6 bases). The germline V gene has CDR1 SGHRS and CDR2 YFSETQ. The CDR3 has 14 amino acids. The V end was cut by 1 base, the J end by 8 bases, with 15 bases between. The CDR3 here is CASSLQGLRGEAFF. The CDR3 DNA is TGCGCCAGCAGCTTGCAGGGGCTGAGGGGAGAAGCTTTCTTT.

By its share, this clonotype is large. This sequence joins TRBV6-2 or TRBV6-3 and TRBJ2-1; TRBD2 matches at 11 bases. The J segment lost 9 bases and the V segment lost 6 bases, leaving 13 bases of the junction unmatched. The germline V gene has CDR1 MNHEY and CDR2 SVGEGT. The CDR3 length is 16 residues. The CDR3 DNA reads as TGTGCCAGCAGGCATACCGGGACTAGCGGTTTGGGTGAGCAGTTCTTC. Translating it yields CASRHTGTSGLGEQFF.

The chain couples TRBV6-2 or TRBV6-3 to TRBJ2-5; 11 bases align to TRBD2. This CDR3 has 16 residues. V gave up 4 bases and J gave up 4 bases; unmatched junction bases: 8. Germline-derived CDR1 and CDR2 are MNHEY and SVGEGT. This CDR3 is CASSLTSGKGRETQYF. In DNA, the CDR3 is TGTGCCAGCAGTTTGACTAGCGGGAAGGGGAGAGAGACCCAGTACTTC.

V gene TRBV21-1 combines with J gene TRBJ1-1. TRBV21-1 is designated a pseudogene. This CDR3 has 14 amino acids. CDR3 nucleotides: TGTGCCAGCAGCCTACAGACGTACGACACTGAAGCTTTCTTT. The encoded protein is CASSLQTYDTEAFF.

This clonotype was observed a few times. The chain recombines TRBV5-1 with TRBJ1-6; perhaps TRBD1 as D (6 bases). Trimming stripped 2 bases from V and 10 bases from J, with 13 bases between. The CDR3 has 14 residues. The germline gives CDR1 SGHRS, CDR2 YFSETQ. The DNA for the CDR3 is TGCGCCAGCAGCTTAGGGGGGAAAGACTCACCCCTCCACTTT. Its protein product is CASSLGGKDSPLHF.

This clonotype has only a few counts. The V call is TRBV20-1, the J call TRBJ1-5, with 8 bases fitting TRBD1. Trimming at V came to 6 bases and at J to 3 bases, leaving 7 bases not matched to a gene. The CDR3 covers 14 residues. Germline-derived CDR1 and CDR2 are DFQATT and SNEGSKA (reference sequence). CDR3 DNA sequence: TGCAGTGCGACCGGACAGGGAGACAATCAGCCCCAGCATTTT. Its translation: CSATGQGDNQPQHF.

This chain uses TRBV11-3 with TRBJ2-5, with D tentatively TRBD2 (5 bases). Trimming stripped 2 bases from V and 5 bases from J, with 18 bases between. This CDR3 comprises 16 residues. Per germline, CDR1 SGHNT and CDR2 YENEEA. DNA for the CDR3: TGTGCCAGCAGCTTATCTTCGGGGTCTCCGGCGGAGACCCAGTACTTC. The encoded protein is CASSLSSGSPAETQYF.

V usage is TRBV5-4 and J usage is TRBJ1-1; no clear D gene. V lost 4 bases, J lost 8 bases, and 9 bases lay in between. This CDR3 is built from 11 residues. In germline, CDR1 is SGHNT, CDR2 YYREEE (reference sequence). The CDR3 nucleotides are TGTGCCAGCAGCCTAGGGAAAGAAGCTTTCTTT. The encoded protein is CASSLGKEAFF.

A remark on this clonotype: The junction does not match germline at one end; this may be a read error. The V gene is TRBV7-6, the J gene TRBJ2-3, with D perhaps TRBD2 (7 bases). In germline, CDR1 is SGHVS, CDR2 FNYEAQ. The CDR3 spans 13 residues. The chain's CDR3 is CASSLGGADTQYF. CDR3 DNA: TGTGCTAGCAGCTTAGGGGGGGCAGATACGCAGTATTTT.

The chain employs TRBV6-2 or TRBV6-3 and TRBJ2-5; 10 bases align to TRBD2. V was pared by 2 bases and J by 6 bases, with 15 bases of the junction left unmatched. Germline CDR1 and CDR2: MNHEY and SVGEGT. This CDR3 region has 18 residues. The CDR3 DNA is TGTGCCAGCAGTTACCCCGGGCTAGCGGGGGCCGCAAGTAAGACCCAGTACTTC. It is translated as CASSYPGLAGAASKTQYF.

As DNA, the CDR3 is TGTGCCAGCGGCAGCCCGGGACTAGCGGGCTACGAGCAGTACTTC. Translation gives CASGSPGLAGYEQYF. The J gene is TRBJ2-7, the V gene TRBV2; 12 bases are a match to TRBD2. The CDR3 extends over 15 amino acids. With V trimmed by 8 bases and J by 3 bases, 8 bases remained unmatched. CDR1 and CDR2 (germline): SNHLY, FYNNEI.

A single count supports this clonotype. The gene calls are TRBV20-1 and TRBJ2-7; TRBD1 matches 9 bases. The CDR3 runs 16 residues. Germline-derived CDR1 and CDR2 are DFQATT and SNEGSKA (reference sequence). The ends lost 0 bases at V and 3 bases at J; junction bases unmatched: 9. Here the CDR3 reads CSARDSGTGSSYEQYF. DNA for the CDR3: TGCAGTGCTAGAGATTCCGGGACAGGGTCAAGCTACGAGCAGTACTTC.

This clonotype was picked up a small number of times. The chain carries TRBV21-1 and TRBJ2-1. TRBV21-1 is a pseudogene locus. This CDR3 is 12 amino acids long. CDR3 region: CASKGPNNEQFF. The CDR3 region has the DNA TGTGCCAGTAAAGGACCAAACAATGAGCAGTTCTTC.

Only a few counts were recorded for this clonotype. The chain carries TRBV19 and TRBJ1-2; the D is unclear. Germline-derived CDR1 and CDR2 are LNHDA and SQIVND (reference sequence). V was cut by 3 bases and J by 5 bases, with 16 bases left in between. CDR3 length equals 15 residues. CDR3 loop: CASSMSSSWAYGYTF. CDR3 DNA: TGTGCCAGTAGTATGAGCAGCAGCTGGGCATATGGCTACACCTTC. The full variable domain, completed using reference TRBV19 and TRBJ1-2, is DGGITQSPKYLFRKEGQNVTLSCEQNLNHDAMYWYRQDPGQGLRLIYYSQIVNDFQKGDIAEGYSVSREKKESFPLTVTSAQKNPTAFYLCASSMSSSWAYGYTFGSGTRLTVV.

The chain carries TRBV20-1 and TRBJ2-3, with 16 bases fitting TRBD2. There are 16 residues in the CDR3. Germline V lookup: CDR1 DFQATT, CDR2 SNEGSKA (reference sequence). V gave up 6 bases and J gave up 4 bases; unmatched junction bases: 7. DNA for the CDR3: TGCAGTGCGCCGGGACTAGCGGGAGGGGCGGCAGATACGCAGTATTTT. It specifies CSAPGLAGGAADTQYF.

The chain has TRBV30 and TRBJ2-3; 8 positions agree with TRBD1. J lost 7 bases, V lost 3 bases, and 9 bases had no gene match. This CDR3 comprises 14 residues. In germline, CDR1 is GTSNPN, CDR2 SVGIG (reference sequence). In DNA, the CDR3 is TGTGCCTGGAGGGGGGGACAGGTCGCTTATACGCAGTATTTT. This translates into CAWRGGQVAYTQYF. The full variable domain, rest sourced from reference TRBV30 and TRBJ2-3, is SQTIHQWPATLVQPVGSPLSLECTVEGTSNPNLYWYRQAAGRGLQLLFYSVGIGQISSEVPQNLSASRPQDRQFILSSKKLLLSDSGFYLCAWRGGQVAYTQYFGPGTRLTVL.

The chain combines TRBV25-1 with TRBJ1-6; no reliable D call. This CDR3 is 13 amino acids long. The V end lost 4 bases, the J end lost 4 bases, and 5 bases lay between the germline ends. The germline V gene has CDR1 MGHDK and CDR2 SYGVNS. The CDR3 region is CASSVGYNSPLHF. In nucleotides, the CDR3 is TGTGCCAGCAGTGTAGGGTATAATTCACCCCTCCACTTT.

This clonotype was found a few times. This rearrangement joins TRBV2 to TRBJ1-3; D not certain. The length of the CDR3 is 12 residues. Germline values: CDR1 SNHLY, CDR2 FYNNEI. Trimming left V 4 bases short and J 4 bases short, with 5 bases between. CDR3: CASSVGGNTIYF. CDR3 nucleotides: TGTGCCAGCAGTGTAGGGGGAAACACCATATATTTT.